Presented here are 18 T cell receptor beta chains from one specimen sequenced in a study of OX40 agonist ivuxolimab in advanced cancers. Using immunoSEQ multiplex PCR, the repertoire was profiled, and TCRdb retains in-frame clones only, with some absent. In the table there are approximately 70,000 clones, 85% of which are singletons. The source material was CD4+ or CD8+ T cells sorted from blood, sampled in a trial of the OX40 agonist ivuxolimab. The receptors shown here come from an adult with an advanced solid tumor such as melanoma, head and neck, liver or kidney cancer.

The rearrangement links TRBV5-1 to TRBJ2-1; 10 bases match TRBD2. The CDR3 has 16 residues. Germline V gives CDR1 SGHRS, CDR2 YFSETQ. Unmatched junction bases numbered 16, after V lost 7 bases and J lost 9 bases. This chain's CDR3 is CASATPLAGVAIEQFF. The CDR3 DNA sequence: TGCGCCAGCGCCACACCCCTAGCGGGAGTAGCGATTGAGCAGTTCTTC. The whole variable domain, filled in from reference TRBV5-1 and TRBJ2-1, reads KAGVTQTPRYLIKTRGQQVTLSCSPISGHRSVSWYQQTPGQGLQFLFEYFSETQRNKGNFPGRFSGRQFSNSRSEMNVSTLELGDSALYLCASATPLAGVAIEQFFGPGTRLTVL.

The rearrangement uses TRBV27 and TRBJ1-3; TRBD1 might be the D (6 bases). Per the germline V gene, CDR1 is MNHEY and CDR2 is SMNVEV (reference sequence). V lost 4 bases to trimming and J lost 4 bases, with 8 bases between them. The CDR3 spans 13 residues. As DNA, the CDR3 is TGTGCCAGCAGTTCGGACAGAGGAAACACCATATATTTT. It codes for CASSSDRGNTIYF.

A few counts support this clone. CDR3 nucleotide sequence: TGTGCCAGCAGCGCCGGACAGAGAATATCTGAAGCTTTCTTT. It codes for CASSAGQRISEAFF. The chain employs TRBV9 and TRBJ1-1, with a possible D match to TRBD1 (6 bases). This CDR3 is 14 amino acids long. In germline, CDR1 is SGDLS, CDR2 YYNGEE. Trimming pared 3 bases from V and 6 bases from J, leaving 15 bases between.

The chain combines TRBV5-3 with TRBJ2-4, with D unresolved. TRBV5-3 is filed as an ORF, its function uncertain. This CDR3 spans 15 amino acids. V lost 1 base and J 0 bases, leaving 8 bases between the germline ends. CDR3 in amino acids: CARSLNRLAKNIQYF. DNA for the CDR3: TGTGCCAGAAGCTTGAACAGATTAGCCAAAAACATTCAGTACTTC.

The J gene is TRBJ2-6, the V gene TRBV18; 7 bases align to TRBD1. After removal of 5 bases from V and 0 bases from J, the junction contained 13 bases not matched to a gene. The CDR3 runs 19 residues. Germline loops: CDR1 KGHSH, CDR2 LQKENI. As DNA, the CDR3 is TGTGCCAGCTCATCCCTAGGGGGCAATCTCGTCTCTGGGGCCAACGTCCTGACTTTC. Its protein product is CASSSLGGNLVSGANVLTF.

The chain couples TRBV2 to TRBJ1-5, with no clear D. V was cut by 3 bases and J by 3 bases, with 9 bases left in between. The CDR3 is 14 amino acids. The germline V gene encodes CDR1 SNHLY and CDR2 FYNNEI. CDR3 protein: CASSDTSYNQPQHF. The CDR3 DNA follows: TGTGCCAGCAGTGATACCAGTTACAATCAGCCCCAGCATTTT.

The gene calls are TRBV28 and TRBJ1-1; D gene ambiguous. The germline V and J ends were trimmed by 2 bases and 0 bases, with 7 bases remaining between them. This CDR3 spans 14 amino acids. Germline CDR1 reads MDHEN; CDR2 reads SYDVKM. CDR3 in amino acids: CASSLPGMNTEAFF. CDR3 DNA: TGTGCCAGCAGTTTACCAGGAATGAACACTGAAGCTTTCTTT.

Details on this clone: Mismatch with germline at one junction end may stem from a read error. The CDR3: CASSRGGARETQYF. CDR3 DNA sequence: TGTGCTAGCAGCCGCGGGGGGGCCCGAGAGACCCAGTACTTC. This sequence joins TRBV7-7 and TRBJ2-5, with 9 bases fitting TRBD2. The germline gives CDR1 SSHAT, CDR2 FNYEAQ (reference sequence). The CDR3 has 14 amino acids.

This clone was counted a single time. The chain is built from TRBV5-1 and TRBJ1-6; perhaps TRBD1 as D (5 bases). In germline, CDR1 is SGHRS, CDR2 YFSETQ. The CDR3 totals 14 residues. V dropped 2 bases and J dropped 5 bases, with 8 bases sitting between them. The chain's CDR3 is CASSLGQHNSPLHF. For the CDR3, the DNA is TGCGCCAGCAGCTTAGGACAACATAATTCACCCCTCCACTTT.

The gene calls are TRBV4-1 and TRBJ2-7, with 11 positions matching TRBD2. The germline gives CDR1 MGHRA, CDR2 YSYEKL. The CDR3 extends over 15 amino acids. V lost 2 bases to trimming and J lost 2 bases; unmatched junction nucleotides: 2. Written as DNA, the CDR3 is TGCGCCAGCAGCCAAATTAGCGGGAGGGCCTACGAGCAGTACTTC. It codes for CASSQISGRAYEQYF.

The chain couples TRBV1 to TRBJ2-1; whether TRBD1, the table's D call, matches the DNA was not checked. TRBV1 is designated a pseudogene. The CDR3 spans 11 residues. The CDR3 sequence: CTSSPDNEQFF. The CDR3, as DNA: TGCACCAGCAGCCCAGACAATGAGCAGTTCTTC.

The chain combines TRBV5-6 with TRBJ1-2; possible D gene TRBD1, 5 bases. Trimming cost V 4 bases and J 6 bases, with 19 bases left between them. The V gene's germline CDR1 is SGHDT and CDR2 YYEEEE. This CDR3 is 15 amino acids long. DNA for the CDR3: TGTGCCAGCAGCCGGGGGGACGGATCCTTAAATGGCTACACCTTC. Protein product: CASSRGDGSLNGYTF.

The V call is TRBV5-1, the J call TRBJ2-2; D gene ambiguous. This CDR3 region has 11 residues. The germline V gene has CDR1 SGHRS and CDR2 YFSETQ. V was clipped by 5 bases and J by 6 bases, with 5 bases between them. CDR3 amino acids: CASRGSGELFF. CDR3 DNA sequence: TGCGCCAGCAGGGGTTCCGGGGAGCTGTTTTTT.

This chain joins TRBV5-1 and TRBJ1-2; D is possibly TRBD1 (5 bases). CDR1 is SGHRS and CDR2 is YFSETQ in the germline V gene. Trimming cost V 4 bases and J 4 bases, with 20 bases left between them. The CDR3 sequence is 16 residues long. The CDR3 region is CASSPNPRLGGYGYTF. In nucleotides, the CDR3 is TGCGCCAGCAGCCCCAACCCTAGACTGGGGGGCTATGGCTACACCTTC.

The chain couples TRBV19 to TRBJ2-6; unclear D gene. This CDR3 contains 15 residues. In germline, CDR1 is LNHDA, CDR2 SQIVND (reference sequence). The V end lost 1 base, the J end lost 0 bases, and 4 bases lay between the germline ends. The CDR3: CASSIGVSGANVLTF. In DNA, the CDR3 is TGTGCCAGTAGTATAGGGGTCTCTGGGGCCAACGTCCTGACTTTC.

The chain is built from TRBV15 and TRBJ1-5; no clear D. Germline values: CDR1 LNHNV, CDR2 YYDKDF (reference sequence). This CDR3 has 13 amino acids. V was clipped by 2 bases and J by 4 bases, with 6 bases between them. The DNA of the CDR3 is TGTGCCACCAGCAGAAACAGAAATCAGCCCCAGCATTTT. Amino acid sequence: CATSRNRNQPQHF.

This rearrangement joins TRBV7-2 to TRBJ1-5, with a tentative D call TRBD1 (6 bases). CDR1 and CDR2 from the germline V gene are SGHTA and FQGNSA. This CDR3 region has 12 residues. V lost 5 bases to trimming and J lost 5 bases, with 7 bases between them. In DNA form, the CDR3 reads TGTGCCAGCAGCCCAGGGGATCAGCCCCAGCATTTT. Its protein product is CASSPGDQPQHF.

The chain joins TRBV5-1 to TRBJ2-1; TRBD2 aligns across 9 bases. CDR1 is SGHRS, CDR2 YFSETQ, per germline. The V and J ends lost 0 bases and 8 bases, in that order; junction bases with no gene match: 3. This CDR3 has 14 residues. The CDR3 sequence is CASSLVSGSDEQFF. In nucleotides, the CDR3 is TGCGCCAGCAGCTTGGTTAGCGGGAGTGATGAGCAGTTCTTC.